The 27 T cell receptor beta chains below were found in one sample sequenced in a study of control samples from healthy donors and cancer patients. The data were produced by immunoSEQ multiplex PCR, yet TCRdb's version contains in-frame clones alone and is incomplete. The data show 40,000 to 50,000 clones, with 93% seen just once and about a quarter held by the top ten. Sequenced material: PBMCs. Receptors originate from a woman aged 45-59 years with head and neck cancer.

Only a few counts were recorded for this clone. The chain employs TRBV18 and TRBJ1-5; D remains unclear. Looked up from germline, CDR1 is KGHSH and CDR2 is LQKENI. The CDR3 is made up of 15 amino acids. Between the trimmed V and J ends, which lost 5 bases and 6 bases, there was a span of 17 bases. CDR3 residues: CASSDDTRNRQPQHF. The CDR3 DNA follows: TGTGCCAGCTCAGACGACACCCGAAATCGTCAGCCCCAGCATTTT.

The chain is built from TRBV3-1 (or the pseudogene TRBV3-2) and TRBJ1-2; D is uncertain. CDR1 is LGHDT and CDR2 is YNNKEL in the germline V gene (reference sequence). The CDR3 runs 15 residues. The V end was cut by 1 base, the J end by 3 bases, with 12 bases between. Here the CDR3 reads CASSQVRWADYGYTF. The CDR3 region has the DNA TGTGCCAGCAGCCAAGTGAGGTGGGCGGACTATGGCTACACCTTC.

This CDR3 reads CASSPTPATTDTQYF. CDR3 bases: TGTGCCAGCAGCCCGACCCCTGCCACCACAGATACGCAGTATTTT. The V gene is TRBV4-2, the J gene TRBJ2-3; the D is unclear. The germline CDR1 and CDR2 sequences are LGHNA and YNFKEQ. There are 15 residues in the CDR3. V shed 4 bases and J shed 2 bases, with 13 bases lying between them.

The gene calls are TRBV7-9 and TRBJ1-6, with D perhaps TRBD1 (6 bases). The germline gives CDR1 SEHNR, CDR2 FQNEAQ (reference sequence). Trimming shortened V by 2 bases and J by 7 bases, and 12 bases separated the two germline ends. The CDR3 totals 15 residues. The CDR3 here is CASSLNRASNSPLHF. The CDR3, as DNA: TGTGCCAGCAGCTTAAACAGGGCGTCGAATTCACCCCTCCACTTT.

J is TRBJ2-5 and V is TRBV28; D not certain. The germline gives CDR1 MDHEN, CDR2 SYDVKM. V lost 3 bases and J 0 bases, leaving 2 bases between the germline ends. The CDR3 contains 12 residues. The CDR3 reads CASSLYQETQYF. As DNA, the CDR3 is TGTGCCAGCAGTTTGTACCAAGAGACCCAGTACTTC.

V and J are TRBV25-1 and TRBJ2-7, with D hard to call. In germline, CDR1 is MGHDK, CDR2 SYGVNS. The CDR3 loop spans 12 amino acids. V was cut by 4 bases and J by 6 bases, with 10 bases left in between. DNA for the CDR3: TGTGCCAGCAGTGCCTCGTCCGGCGAGCAGTACTTC. Translation: CASSASSGEQYF.

Only one count was recorded for this clone. The chain carries TRBV13 and TRBJ1-4, with D tentatively TRBD1 (5 bases). The germline gives CDR1 PRHDT, CDR2 FYEKMQ (reference sequence). The V and J ends lost 3 bases and 2 bases respectively, with 7 bases between them. The CDR3 consists of 14 residues. The CDR3 coding sequence is TGTGCCAGCAGCTTGGGGGGTACTAATGAAAAACTGTTTTTT. Its protein is CASSLGGTNEKLFF.

This sequence joins TRBV27 and TRBJ2-7; a weak D match, TRBD2 (6 bases). V lost 0 bases, J lost 2 bases, and 11 bases lay in between. This CDR3 contains 15 residues. CDR1 MNHEY and CDR2 SMNVEV come from the germline V gene (reference sequence). The CDR3: CASSLSPSVPYEQYF. The CDR3 region has the DNA TGTGCCAGCAGTTTATCGCCTAGCGTACCCTACGAGCAGTACTTC.

The chain uses TRBV18 and TRBJ2-7; 10 nucleotides agree with TRBD1. Germline loops: CDR1 KGHSH, CDR2 LQKENI. The CDR3 has 16 residues. Trimming removed 3 bases from V and 0 bases from J; junction bases left unmatched: 5. The CDR3 is CASSPGQGGNSYEQYF. CDR3 in DNA: TGTGCCAGCTCACCCGGACAGGGGGGGAACTCCTACGAGCAGTACTTC.

V is TRBV3-1 (or the pseudogene TRBV3-2) and J is TRBJ2-5; weak D call: TRBD1 (5 bases). The CDR3 runs 16 residues. V dropped 3 bases and J dropped 3 bases, with 17 bases sitting between them. Looked up from germline, CDR1 is LGHDT and CDR2 is YNNKEL (reference sequence). Here the CDR3 reads CASSHRLKGAEETQYF. For the CDR3, the DNA is TGTGCCAGCAGCCATAGGTTGAAAGGGGCGGAAGAGACCCAGTACTTC.

The rearrangement links TRBV27 to TRBJ2-7; 8 bases match TRBD2. CDR3 length: 14 amino acids. The germline V gene encodes CDR1 MNHEY and CDR2 SMNVEV (reference sequence). Germline trimming cut 4 bases from V and 5 bases from J; bases unmatched to any gene: 7. CDR3 sequence (DNA): TGTGCCAGCAGTTGGGCGGGAGGTGGGAACGAGCAGTACTTC. As protein: CASSWAGGGNEQYF.

There are a few counts of this clone. The J gene is TRBJ2-6, the V gene TRBV30; D not resolved. V was shortened by 7 bases and J by 0 bases, with 13 bases between the two germline ends. Germline V gives CDR1 GTSNPN, CDR2 SVGIG (reference sequence). The CDR3 consists of 15 residues. The CDR3 coding sequence is TGTGCCTCCACGGACGGTTCCTCTGGGGCCAACGTCCTGACTTTC. This sequence encodes CASTDGSSGANVLTF.

The V call is TRBV5-6, the J call TRBJ1-1, with 9 bases matching TRBD1. V trimming: 4 bases; J trimming: 5 bases; junction bases outside the gene matches: 12. CDR3 length equals 16 residues. Germline V lookup: CDR1 SGHDT, CDR2 YYEEEE. The CDR3 here is CASSKYTGGFWTEAFF. For the CDR3, the DNA is TGTGCCAGCAGCAAATATACAGGGGGCTTCTGGACTGAAGCTTTCTTT. Variable domain in full (rest from reference TRBV5-6 and TRBJ1-1): DAGVTQSPTHLIKTRGQQVTLRCSPKSGHDTVSWYQQALGQGPQFIFQYYEEEERQRGNFPDRFSGHQFPNYSSELNVNALLLGDSALYLCASSKYTGGFWTEAFFGQGTRLTVV.

This chain joins TRBV7-8 and TRBJ2-7; 8 nucleotides agree with TRBD1. J gave up 5 bases and V 2 bases, and 5 bases lay outside the gene matches. CDR1 and CDR2 from the germline V gene are SGHVS and FQNEAQ. CDR3 size: 14 residues. The CDR3 DNA sequence: TGTGCCAGCAGCTTAATCGGACAGGGTAACGAGCAGTACTTC. Translation: CASSLIGQGNEQYF. Looking up the rest from reference TRBV7-8 and TRBJ2-7 gives the full variable domain: GAGVSQSPRYKVAKRGQDVALRCDPISGHVSLFWYQQALGQGPEFLTYFQNEAQLDKSGLPSDRFFAERPEGSVSTLKIQRTQQEDSAVYLCASSLIGQGNEQYFGPGTRLTVT.

The chain employs TRBV7-2 and TRBJ1-2; D might be TRBD1 (5 bases). Germline assignment: CDR1 SGHTA and CDR2 FQGNSA. This CDR3 has 14 residues. The V gene lost 5 bases and the J gene lost 4 bases, with 14 bases spanning the gap. The CDR3 here is CASSPTGAGYGYTF. CDR3 sequence (DNA): TGTGCCAGCAGCCCCACTGGGGCTGGCTATGGCTACACCTTC.

The chain couples TRBV11-3 to TRBJ2-7, with 8 bases that match TRBD2. CDR3 length: 18 residues. V was pared by 0 bases and J by 0 bases, with 10 bases of the junction left unmatched. Germline assignment: CDR1 SGHNT and CDR2 YENEEA. The CDR3 loop is CASSLDPVTGGSSYEQYF. DNA of the CDR3: TGTGCCAGCAGCTTAGACCCGGTGACGGGGGGGTCCTCCTACGAGCAGTACTTC.

There are a few counts of this clone. V usage is TRBV5-1 and J usage is TRBJ2-3, with TRBD2 matching over 8 bases. The CDR3 runs 15 residues. After removal of 4 bases from V and 0 bases from J, the junction contained 4 bases not matched to a gene. The germline gives CDR1 SGHRS, CDR2 YFSETQ. CDR3 sequence: CASSLLAESTDTQYF. CDR3 nucleotide sequence: TGCGCCAGCAGCCTACTAGCGGAGAGCACAGATACGCAGTATTTT.

V and J are TRBV5-6 and TRBJ1-3, with TRBD1 matching 8 bases. CDR1 SGHDT and CDR2 YYEEEE come from the germline V gene. The V and J ends lost 5 bases and 0 bases, in that order; junction bases with no gene match: 4. The CDR3 has 15 amino acids. CDR3 sequence reads: CASRRQGRSGNTIYF. CDR3 nucleotides: TGTGCCAGCAGAAGACAGGGGCGCTCTGGAAACACCATATATTTT. Full variable domain (missing parts from reference TRBV5-6 and TRBJ1-3): DAGVTQSPTHLIKTRGQQVTLRCSPKSGHDTVSWYQQALGQGPQFIFQYYEEEERQRGNFPDRFSGHQFPNYSSELNVNALLLGDSALYLCASRRQGRSGNTIYFGEGSWLTVV.

This clone was observed a single time. This chain links TRBV11-3 with TRBJ2-2, with 7 bases fitting TRBD2. V lost 0 bases to trimming and J lost 4 bases; unmatched junction nucleotides: 2. Germline CDR1 and CDR2: SGHNT and YENEEA. There are 15 residues in the CDR3. This chain's CDR3 is CASSLDTSATGELFF. CDR3 in DNA: TGTGCCAGCAGCTTAGATACTAGCGCCACCGGGGAGCTGTTTTTT.

The J gene is TRBJ2-3, the V gene TRBV15; no clear D gene. Trimming stripped 0 bases from V and 6 bases from J, with 16 bases between. CDR1 is LNHNV, CDR2 YYDKDF, per germline (reference sequence). CDR3 length equals 16 residues. As DNA, the CDR3 is TGTGCCACCAGCAGAGAGCCCCATGCGAGGTGGGATACGCAGTATTTT. Translated: CATSREPHARWDTQYF. The full variable domain, in which reference TRBV15 and TRBJ2-3 provide the parts outside the CDR3, is DAMVIQNPRYQVTQFGKPVTLSCSQTLNHNVMYWYQQKSSQAPKLLFHYYDKDFNNEADTPDNFQSRRPNTSFCFLDIRSPGLGDTAMYLCATSREPHARWDTQYFGPGTRLTVL.

The rearrangement uses TRBV4-1 and TRBJ2-5; unclear D gene. The CDR3 loop spans 14 amino acids. CDR1 is MGHRA and CDR2 is YSYEKL in the germline V gene. The V gene lost 1 base and the J gene lost 4 bases, with 10 bases spanning the gap. CDR3 nucleotides: TGCGCCAGCAGCCAAGTCCTAGTCCTAGAGACCCAGTACTTC. Its protein product is CASSQVLVLETQYF.

The chain uses TRBV3-1 (or the pseudogene TRBV3-2) and TRBJ2-3; no clear D. Germline V CDR1 and CDR2: LGHDT, YNNKEL (reference sequence). V lost 4 bases to trimming and J lost 4 bases, with 21 bases between them. This CDR3 is 17 amino acids long. The CDR3 bases are TGTGCCAGCAGCCCCCGTCTCCCTGCCCACCCCGCAGATACGCAGTATTTT. Amino acids: CASSPRLPAHPADTQYF.

The chain joins TRBV19 to TRBJ1-2; maybe TRBD1 (5 bases). The V end lost 7 bases, the J end lost 2 bases, and 17 bases lay between the germline ends. The CDR3 spans 15 residues. Per germline, CDR1 LNHDA and CDR2 SQIVND (reference sequence). This CDR3 reads CASTPGRGENYGYTF. The CDR3 nucleotides read TGTGCCAGTACCCCAGGGAGAGGGGAAAACTATGGCTACACCTTC.

This clone was seen a single time. The J gene is TRBJ2-3, the V gene TRBV18; TRBD2 aligns across 9 bases. CDR1 and CDR2 from the germline V gene are KGHSH and LQKENI. Trimming cost V 3 bases and J 4 bases; bases outside gene matches: 8. This CDR3 spans 16 amino acids. The CDR3 DNA reads as TGTGCCAGCTCACCTTATAGCGGGAGCGTGGCAGATACGCAGTATTTT. Its translation: CASSPYSGSVADTQYF.

The genes are TRBV28 and TRBJ1-1, with 9 bases identical to TRBD1. Per the germline V gene, CDR1 is MDHEN and CDR2 is SYDVKM. The CDR3 is 16 residues long. V lost 5 bases, J lost 5 bases, and 12 bases stayed unmatched. CDR3 DNA: TGTGCCAGCAGTCACGGACAGGGGCGCGGGTGGACTGAAGCTTTCTTT. Its protein product is CASSHGQGRGWTEAFF.

The CDR3 coding sequence is TGTGCCAGCAGCGGGCAGGGGAGAGTTGGGGCCAACGTCCTGACTTTC. This codes for CASSGQGRVGANVLTF. The J gene is TRBJ2-6, the V gene TRBV9; the D gene is possibly TRBD1 (6 bases). This CDR3 has 16 residues. CDR1 is SGDLS and CDR2 is YYNGEE in the germline V gene. V gave up 3 bases and J gave up 3 bases, with 13 bases separating them. Variable domain in full (rest from reference TRBV9 and TRBJ2-6): DSGVTQTPKHLITATGQRVTLRCSPRSGDLSVYWYQQSLDQGLQFLIQYYNGEERAKGNILERFSAQQFPDLHSELNLSSLELGDSALYFCASSGQGRVGANVLTFGAGSRLTVL.

This clone is a singleton in its sample. The chain is built from TRBV4-3 and TRBJ2-3; D possibly corresponds to TRBD2 (6 bases). The V and J ends lost 0 bases and 5 bases respectively, with 18 bases between them. Germline CDR1 LGHNA, CDR2 YSLEER. The CDR3 extends over 17 amino acids. The CDR3 DNA sequence: TGCGCCAGCAGCCAAGAAGATCGGAGGGCATTGATAGATACGCAGTATTTT. This sequence encodes CASSQEDRRALIDTQYF.